A single sample gave rise to the 18 T cell receptor beta chains below, sequenced in a study of blood T cell repertoires in COVID-19. The repertoire was sequenced with immunoSEQ multiplex PCR; TCRdb's copy has only in-frame clones and lacks some. Of about 250,000 clones listed, about 87% are singletons. Sample: PBMCs or T cells enriched from blood (not recorded which). All receptors derive from a woman in her twenties or thirties with acute COVID-19.

The chain joins TRBV5-6 to TRBJ1-1; D uncertain. With 2 bases removed from V and 4 bases from J, the gap between germline ends came to 12 bases. The CDR3 is made up of 14 amino acids. Germline V gene data show CDR1 as SGHDT and CDR2 as YYEEEE. CDR3 nucleotides: TGTGCCAGCAGCTTACGGGGTGGAATCACTGAAGCTTTCTTT. Translation gives CASSLRGGITEAFF.

The V call is TRBV4-1, the J call TRBJ1-5; possible D gene TRBD1, 6 bases. This CDR3 has 14 amino acids. Trimming removed 4 bases from V and 5 bases from J, with 12 bases in between. Germline lookup yields CDR1 MGHRA and CDR2 YSYEKL. The CDR3 DNA sequence: TGCGCCAGCAGCCGGACAGATTCGGATCAGCCCCAGCATTTT. It encodes CASSRTDSDQPQHF.

The rearrangement links TRBV5-1 to TRBJ1-1; D remains unclear. The germline gives CDR1 SGHRS, CDR2 YFSETQ. The CDR3 consists of 13 residues. V lost 3 bases and J 0 bases, leaving 6 bases between the germline ends. The CDR3 DNA reads as TGCGCCAGCAGCTATACACTGAACACTGAAGCTTTCTTT. This translates into CASSYTLNTEAFF.

V is TRBV5-4 and J is TRBJ2-1; 9 bases agree with TRBD1. Germline V gene sequence: CDR1 SGHNT, CDR2 YYREEE (reference sequence). This CDR3 contains 16 residues. V trimming: 4 bases; J trimming: 4 bases; junction bases outside the gene matches: 9. This CDR3 is CASSPDRGGGYNEQFF. In DNA, the CDR3 is TGTGCCAGCAGCCCGGACAGGGGAGGGGGTTACAATGAGCAGTTCTTC.

This clone showed up just a few times. The chain links TRBV12-5 to TRBJ2-7; D is uncertain. CDR1 is LGHNT and CDR2 is FRNRAP in the germline V gene. Trimming cost V 1 base and J 4 bases, with 8 bases left between them. The CDR3 totals 13 residues. The CDR3 loop is CASGLGHLYEQYF. CDR3 sequence (DNA): TGTGCTAGTGGTTTGGGCCACCTATACGAGCAGTACTTC.

J is TRBJ1-1 and V is TRBV5-1, with 8 bases aligning to TRBD1. V lost 0 bases and J lost 12; bases outside the gene matches: 1. Germline assignment: CDR1 SGHRS and CDR2 YFSETQ. CDR3 length equals 11 residues. The CDR3 spells CASSLGTGPFF. The CDR3 nucleotides read TGCGCCAGCAGCTTGGGGACAGGGCCTTTCTTT.

The chain carries TRBV3-1 (or the pseudogene TRBV3-2) and TRBJ1-1, with D hard to call. V lost 3 bases and J 3 bases, leaving 8 bases between the germline ends. The CDR3 is made up of 13 amino acids. The V gene's germline CDR1 is LGHDT and CDR2 YNNKEL (reference sequence). This CDR3 reads CASSQISDTEAFF. CDR3 nucleotides: TGTGCCAGCAGCCAGATCTCGGACACTGAAGCTTTCTTT.

The chain is built from TRBV19 and TRBJ2-7; D gene unclear. The V gene's germline CDR1 is LNHDA and CDR2 SQIVND (reference sequence). V was pared by 6 bases and J by 0 bases, with 9 bases between. This CDR3 has 13 amino acids. CDR3 loop: CASRDIVSYEQYF. As DNA, the CDR3 is TGTGCCAGTAGAGACATCGTCTCCTACGAGCAGTACTTC. The whole variable domain, filled in from reference TRBV19 and TRBJ2-7, reads DGGITQSPKYLFRKEGQNVTLSCEQNLNHDAMYWYRQDPGQGLRLIYYSQIVNDFQKGDIAEGYSVSREKKESFPLTVTSAQKNPTAFYLCASRDIVSYEQYFGPGTRLTVT.

This chain uses TRBV4-3 with TRBJ1-5; 7 bases align to TRBD1. The CDR3 covers 18 residues. The V gene's germline CDR1 is LGHNA and CDR2 YSLEER. After removal of 0 bases from V and 2 bases from J, the junction contained 10 bases not matched to a gene. CDR3 coding DNA: TGCGCCAGCAGCCAAGAGTTACCCGACAGGGTCGGCAATCAGCCCCAGCATTTT. Translation: CASSQELPDRVGNQPQHF.

The rearrangement links TRBV5-1 to TRBJ1-2, with TRBD1 as a possible D gene (5 bases). Trimming shortened V by 1 base and J by 0 bases, and 7 bases separated the two germline ends. The CDR3 covers 14 residues. Germline CDR1 SGHRS, CDR2 YFSETQ. The CDR3 spells CASSLSGPNYGYTF. CDR3 DNA sequence: TGCGCCAGCAGCTTGTCAGGGCCTAACTATGGCTACACCTTC.

V and J are TRBV30 and TRBJ2-7; TRBD1 aligns across 10 bases. Germline CDR1 and CDR2: GTSNPN and SVGIG (reference sequence). With 1 base clipped from V and 4 bases from J, the junction kept 4 bases outside the gene matches. The CDR3 has 14 residues. CDR3 nucleotides: TGTGCCTGGAGTGGGGGGACAGGGGCATACGAGCAGTACTTC. This sequence encodes CAWSGGTGAYEQYF.

This clone was seen a single time. The chain links TRBV18 to TRBJ2-1; 8 bases fit TRBD1. The CDR3 is 16 amino acids. Germline CDR1 and CDR2: KGHSH and LQKENI. The junction had 5 bases not matched to a gene; V was cut back by 0 bases and J by 4 bases. CDR3 protein: CASSPPAGGYYNEQFF. The CDR3 DNA reads as TGTGCCAGCTCACCACCGGCAGGGGGCTATTACAATGAGCAGTTCTTC.

The chain combines TRBV13 with TRBJ1-3; maybe TRBD1 (5 bases). This CDR3 contains 15 residues. Germline V lookup: CDR1 PRHDT, CDR2 FYEKMQ (reference sequence). Deletions cut 6 bases from V and 0 bases from J, with 12 bases between. CDR3 sequence: CASRQERASGNTIYF. CDR3 nucleotide sequence: TGTGCCAGCAGACAGGAGAGAGCCTCTGGAAACACCATATATTTT.

The rearrangement links TRBV6-1 to TRBJ2-7; D perhaps matches TRBD2 (5 bases). The germline gives CDR1 MNHNS, CDR2 SASEGT. The CDR3 totals 12 residues. V gave up 2 bases and J gave up 6 bases, with 8 bases separating them. This CDR3 is CASSEFRGEQYF. The CDR3, as DNA: TGTGCCAGCAGTGAATTTCGGGGCGAGCAGTACTTC.

As DNA, the CDR3 is TGTGCCAGCAGCGTAGTGACAGGACGCGAAGTTCAGGTGTTTTTT. This translates into CASSVVTGREVQVFF. This chain links TRBV9 with TRBJ1-4; D may be TRBD1 (6 bases). Germline loops: CDR1 SGDLS, CDR2 YYNGEE. The CDR3 totals 15 residues. The V and J ends lost 0 bases and 15 bases respectively, with 21 bases between them.

The chain has TRBV11-3 and TRBJ1-1, with D possibly being TRBD1 (6 bases). The V and J ends lost 8 bases and 2 bases respectively, with 9 bases between them. Per the germline V gene, CDR1 is SGHNT and CDR2 is YENEEA. This CDR3 has 12 amino acids. CDR3 residues: CASSQGNTEAFF. CDR3 nucleotides: TGTGCCAGCTCACAGGGAAACACTGAAGCTTTCTTT.

This sequence joins TRBV5-5 and TRBJ2-2, with a weak D call TRBD2 (6 bases). CDR3 length: 14 amino acids. Germline V gives CDR1 SGHKS, CDR2 YYEKEE (reference sequence). V was cut by 4 bases and J by 4 bases, with 11 bases left in between. In DNA, the CDR3 is TGTGCCAGCAGCCGTTGGCGGGGCACCGGGGAGCTGTTTTTT. Translation: CASSRWRGTGELFF. The whole variable domain, remainder taken from reference TRBV5-5 and TRBJ2-2, is DAGVTQSPTHLIKTRGQQVTLRCSPISGHKSVSWYQQVLGQGPQFIFQYYEKEERGRGNFPDRFSARQFPNYSSELNVNALLLGDSALYLCASSRWRGTGELFFGEGSRLTVL.

The chain is built from TRBV6-2 or TRBV6-3 and TRBJ1-5; D is perhaps TRBD1 (6 bases). This CDR3 comprises 13 residues. The V end was cut by 3 bases, the J end by 10 bases, with 13 bases between. Germline V gene data show CDR1 as MNHEY and CDR2 as SVGEGT. For the CDR3, the DNA is TGTGCCAGCAGTTATTATTTGACAGGACCCCAGCATTTT. This encodes CASSYYLTGPQHF.